This TCR beta chain was captured in a study of shared clonotypes between healthy human individuals. Germline V gene sequence: CDR1 MDHEN, CDR2 SYDVKM. Trimming pared 1 base from V and 0 bases from J, leaving 9 bases between. The CDR3 has 16 amino acids. Across several immunoSEQ plates, the genomic DNA of each subset was split evenly. As originally analysed: Without quality scores, immunoSEQ junctional reads could not be filtered like full-length reads. Measured with immunoSEQ multiplex PCR; TCRdb has only the in-frame clones, and not every one. From that table come the V and J calls and clone size; the DNA was used to work out D and trimming. Among 750,000 to 1,000,000 clones listed, approximately 92% were seen once. Selected positively for CCR7 and CD45RO-negative, naive CD8 cells excluded terminally differentiated effector memory CD45RA+ cells. Nashville, Tennessee was home to all donors, who were Caucasian adults.

Sample: naive CD8+ T cells sorted from blood. The sequence came from a man aged 30 to 45 in good health. The rearrangement joins TRBV28 to TRBJ1-4; tentatively, D is TRBD1 (5 bases). Here the CDR3 reads CASSLYQGATNEKLFF. CDR3 nucleotide sequence: TGTGCCAGCAGTTTATATCAGGGAGCAACTAATGAAAAACTGTTTTTT.